This T cell receptor beta chain was retrieved from a study of cytomegalovirus exposure and HLA in healthy donors. Germline loops: CDR1 MNHEY, CDR2 SVGAGI. After removal of 5 bases from V and 7 bases from J, the junction contained 8 bases not matched to a gene. The CDR3 extends over 15 amino acids. The PCR used 60 Vbeta and 13 Jbeta primers. Assay used: immunoSEQ multiplex PCR; TCRdb lists only in-frame clones, some missing. Among around 190,000 clones listed, about 80% were seen once. The sequence was obtained from a woman aged 30 to 39 in good health and CMV-seropositive. The specimen was PBMCs. The rearrangement links TRBV6-5 to TRBJ1-4, with 9 nucleotides matching TRBD1. The CDR3, as DNA: TGTGCCAGCAGTACGGTGGGGACAGGGATTGAAAAACTGTTTTTT. It is translated as CASSTVGTGIEKLFF.